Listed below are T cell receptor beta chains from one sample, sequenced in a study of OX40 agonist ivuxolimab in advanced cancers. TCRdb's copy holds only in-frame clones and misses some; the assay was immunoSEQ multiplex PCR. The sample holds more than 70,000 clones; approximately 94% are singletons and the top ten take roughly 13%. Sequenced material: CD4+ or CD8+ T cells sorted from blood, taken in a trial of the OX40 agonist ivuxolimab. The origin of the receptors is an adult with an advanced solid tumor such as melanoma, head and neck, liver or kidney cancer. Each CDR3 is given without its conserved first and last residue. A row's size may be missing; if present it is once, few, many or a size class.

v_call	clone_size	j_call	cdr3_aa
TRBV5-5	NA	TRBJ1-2	ASSFPGQGNYGYT
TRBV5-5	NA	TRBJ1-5	ASSFLSGDYSNQPQH
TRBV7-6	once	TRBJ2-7	ASSLADGSPGEQY
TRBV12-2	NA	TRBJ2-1	ASRLPGLAGAPLYNEQF
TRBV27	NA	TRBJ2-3	ASSWTSDTDTQY
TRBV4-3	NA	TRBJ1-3	ASSQALQSPSGNTIY
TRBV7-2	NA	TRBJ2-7	ASSFESNSYEQY
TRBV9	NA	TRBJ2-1	ASTPGLAGGPVGEQF
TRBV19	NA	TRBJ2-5	ASSIGVGETQY
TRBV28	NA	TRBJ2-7	ASSSMVRGVYEQY
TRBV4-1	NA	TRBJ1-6	ASSSSPGRDNSPLH
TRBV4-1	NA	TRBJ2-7	ASSHLRDGIYEQY
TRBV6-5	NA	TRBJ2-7	ASSNQGYYEQY
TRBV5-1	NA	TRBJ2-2	ASTPDREGVNTGELF
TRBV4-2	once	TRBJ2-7	ASSQVHPAYEQY
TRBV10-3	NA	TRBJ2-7	AIRNGVSYEQY
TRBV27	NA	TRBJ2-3	ASSLTSGSPTDTQY
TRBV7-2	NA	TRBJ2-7	ASSLAPPYEQY
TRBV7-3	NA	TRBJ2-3	ASSGVGTDTQY
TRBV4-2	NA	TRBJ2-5	ASSPPGLAGKETQY
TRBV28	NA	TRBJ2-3	ASSRTSGADTQY
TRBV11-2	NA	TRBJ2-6	ASSPPVGANVLT
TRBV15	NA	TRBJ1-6	ATSKGDNSPLH
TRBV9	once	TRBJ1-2	ASSVDSDYGYT
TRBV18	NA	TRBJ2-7	ASSTDREEQY
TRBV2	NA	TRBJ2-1	ASSALKGEQF
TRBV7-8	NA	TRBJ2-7	ASSQVRGPSSYEQY
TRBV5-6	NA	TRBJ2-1	ASSLDSYNEQF